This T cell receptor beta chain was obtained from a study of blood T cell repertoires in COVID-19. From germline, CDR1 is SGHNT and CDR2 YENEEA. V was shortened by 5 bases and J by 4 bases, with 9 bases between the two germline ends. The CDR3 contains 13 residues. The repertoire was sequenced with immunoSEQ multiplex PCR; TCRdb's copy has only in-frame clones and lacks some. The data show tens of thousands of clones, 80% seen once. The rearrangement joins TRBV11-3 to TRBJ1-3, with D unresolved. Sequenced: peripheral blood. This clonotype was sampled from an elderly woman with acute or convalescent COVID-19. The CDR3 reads CASSTTTGNTIYF. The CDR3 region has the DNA TGTGCCAGCAGCACAACGACAGGAAACACCATATATTTT.